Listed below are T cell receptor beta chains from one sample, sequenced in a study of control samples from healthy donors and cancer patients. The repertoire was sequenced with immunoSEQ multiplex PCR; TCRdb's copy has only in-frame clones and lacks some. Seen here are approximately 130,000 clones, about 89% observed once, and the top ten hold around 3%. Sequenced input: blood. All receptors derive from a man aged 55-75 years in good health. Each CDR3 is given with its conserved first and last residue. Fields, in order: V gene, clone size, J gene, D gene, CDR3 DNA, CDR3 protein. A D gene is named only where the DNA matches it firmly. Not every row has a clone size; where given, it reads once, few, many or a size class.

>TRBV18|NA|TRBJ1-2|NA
TGTGCCAGCTCACTTTTGGGCGGCTACACCTTC
CASSLLGGYTF
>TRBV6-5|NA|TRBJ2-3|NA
TGTGCCAGCAGTTCGTGGACAGCTAGCACAGATACGCAGTATTTT
CASSSWTASTDTQYF
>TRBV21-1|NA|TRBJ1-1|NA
TGTGCCAGCAGCAAACTCGACCGGGGCGTGAACACTGAAGCTTTCTTT
CASSKLDRGVNTEAFF
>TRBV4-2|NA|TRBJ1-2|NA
TGTGCCAGCAGCCGGGGACAACCCTATGGCTACACCTTC
CASSRGQPYGYTF
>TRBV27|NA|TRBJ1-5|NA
TGTGCCAGCAGTTTACGCAGCCCTAGCAATCAGCCCCAGCATTTT
CASSLRSPSNQPQHF
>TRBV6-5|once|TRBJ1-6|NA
TGTGCCAGCACCGAGGACAAAAACTATAATTCACCCCTCCACTTT
CASTEDKNYNSPLHF
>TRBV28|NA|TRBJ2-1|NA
TGTGCCAGCAGTAGTTTCGGGAAGGGGGGTCGTTACGAGCAGTTCTTC
CASSSFGKGGRYEQFF
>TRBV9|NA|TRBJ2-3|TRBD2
TGTGCCAGCAGCGGGCGGGGGGCCCCCACAGATACGCAGTATTTT
CASSGRGAPTDTQYF
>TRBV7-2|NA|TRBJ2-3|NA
TGTGCCAGCAGCGCCCTGATAGGCACAGATACGCAGTATTTT
CASSALIGTDTQYF
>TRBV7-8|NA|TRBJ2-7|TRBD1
TGTGCCAGCACCACGACAGGGGGAACGGCCGAGCAGTACTTC
CASTTTGGTAEQYF
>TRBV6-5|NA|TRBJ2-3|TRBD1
TGTGCCAGCAGCCGGGACAGGGGGATAGATACGCAGTATTTT
CASSRDRGIDTQYF
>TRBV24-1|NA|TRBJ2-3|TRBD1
TGTGCCACCAGTCTTGGGACAGGGGACACAGATACGCAGTATTTT
CATSLGTGDTDTQYF
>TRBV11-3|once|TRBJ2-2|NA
TGTGCCAGCAGCTGGGGACACGGTACCGGGGAGCTGTTTTTT
CASSWGHGTGELFF
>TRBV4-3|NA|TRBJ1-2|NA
TGCGCCAGCAGCTTAGACACCTATGGCTACACCTTC
CASSLDTYGYTF
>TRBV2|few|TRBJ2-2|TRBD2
TGTGCCAGCAGACCGGGACTAGCTTTCGCCGGGGAGCTGTTTTTT
CASRPGLAFAGELFF
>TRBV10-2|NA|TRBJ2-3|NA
TGCGCCAGCAGTGAAAGCTCCCTAATCACAGATACGCAGTATTTT
CASSESSLITDTQYF
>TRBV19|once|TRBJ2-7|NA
TGTGCCAGTAGTAAACGGGACGATCTCTCCTACGAGCAGTACTTC
CASSKRDDLSYEQYF
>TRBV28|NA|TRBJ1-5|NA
TGTGCCAGCAGTGGAGACGGGCGCGCTTATAGCAATCAGCCCCAGCATTTT
CASSGDGRAYSNQPQHF
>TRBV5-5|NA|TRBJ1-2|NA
TGTGCCAGCAGCTTGGAGGGGGTTAGGGGCTACACCTTC
CASSLEGVRGYTF
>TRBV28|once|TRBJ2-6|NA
TGTGCCAGCACCGCCGGGAAAGCACCTTGGGTCCTGACTTTC
CASTAGKAPWVLTF
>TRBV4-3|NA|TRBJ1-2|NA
TGCGCCAGCACCAGATCATTGACAGTGAACTATGGCTACACCTTC
CASTRSLTVNYGYTF
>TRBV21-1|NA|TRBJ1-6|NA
TGTGCCAGCAGCAAAGGGGGGCAGTCCTATAATTCACCCCTCCACTTT
CASSKGGQSYNSPLHF
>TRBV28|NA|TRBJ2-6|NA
TGTGCCAGCAGTCCAGGGGCCGGGGGGGCCAACGTCCTGACTTTC
CASSPGAGGANVLTF